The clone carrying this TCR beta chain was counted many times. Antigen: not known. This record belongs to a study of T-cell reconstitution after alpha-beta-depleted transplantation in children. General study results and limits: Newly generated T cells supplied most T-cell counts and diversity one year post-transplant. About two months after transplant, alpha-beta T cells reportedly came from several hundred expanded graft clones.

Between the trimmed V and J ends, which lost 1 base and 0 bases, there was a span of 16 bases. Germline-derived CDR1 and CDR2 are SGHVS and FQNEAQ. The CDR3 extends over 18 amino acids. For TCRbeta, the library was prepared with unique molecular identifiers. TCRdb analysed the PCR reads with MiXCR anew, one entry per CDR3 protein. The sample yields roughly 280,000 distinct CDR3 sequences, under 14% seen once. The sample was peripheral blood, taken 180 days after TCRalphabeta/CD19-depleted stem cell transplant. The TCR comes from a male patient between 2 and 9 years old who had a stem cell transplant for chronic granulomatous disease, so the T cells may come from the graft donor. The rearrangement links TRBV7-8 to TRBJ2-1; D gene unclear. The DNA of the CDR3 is TGTGCCAGCAGCTTAGGTCTAAACACCGCGAGCTCCTACAATGAGCAGTTCTTC. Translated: CASSLGLNTASSYNEQFF.